This TCR beta chain stems from a study of blood T cell repertoires in COVID-19. Overall study context: The United States, Italy and Spain supplied acute and convalescent COVID-19 samples. Sample material is recorded as cDNA or gDNA derived from T cells, B-cell-depleted T cells, or PBMCs.

Trimming removed 0 bases from V and 4 bases from J, with 11 bases in between. Germline V gene data show CDR1 as SGHDT and CDR2 as YYEEEE. This CDR3 spans 15 amino acids. Authors' analysis steps: Counts of nucleated cells, estimated from reference gene primer amplification, were obtained. Repertoires were generated with immunoSEQ multiplex PCR, while TCRdb's copy carries only in-frame clones and drops some. V and J calls and clone size come straight from that table; D and trimming were deduced from the DNA. The table records over 65,000 clones, about 90% of them present only once. The chain employs TRBV5-6 and TRBJ2-1, with D maybe TRBD2 (6 bases). The sequenced sample was peripheral blood. The clonotype was recovered from a human donor in a cohort sampled during active COVID-19. CDR3 region: CASSLVRGFYNEQFF. CDR3 bases: TGTGCCAGCAGCTTGGTGCGGGGCTTTTACAATGAGCAGTTCTTC. Variable domain in full (rest from reference TRBV5-6 and TRBJ2-1): DAGVTQSPTHLIKTRGQQVTLRCSPKSGHDTVSWYQQALGQGPQFIFQYYEEEERQRGNFPDRFSGHQFPNYSSELNVNALLLGDSALYLCASSLVRGFYNEQFFGPGTRLTVL.